This T cell receptor beta chain came from a study of shared clonotypes between healthy human individuals. Study as a whole: The study drew on a couple of women and three men aged 18 to 49 as donors.

The ends were cut back, 2 bases at V and 5 bases at J, with 15 bases in the middle. CDR1 and CDR2 from the germline V gene are MNHEY and SVGAGI. The CDR3 runs to 15 residues. It was at deep level that the assay was run. Generated by immunoSEQ multiplex PCR, the TCRdb table keeps only in-frame clones and is missing some. The sample lists approximately 1.5 million clones, around 98% occurring once. The authors divided CD4+ cells into CD45RA+ naive and CD45RA-negative memory subsets. Specimen: naive CD4+ T cells sorted from blood. Subset reported: CD45RA+ positively selected. The V and J genes are TRBV6-5 and TRBJ1-2, with D unresolved. The TCR sequence derives from a man aged 30 to 45 in good health. The CDR3 spells CASSYAGVTTYGYTF. DNA of the CDR3: TGTGCCAGCAGTTACGCAGGAGTCACGACGTATGGCTACACCTTC.